This entry features one T cell receptor (beta chain) sequence. Its specificity is not known. V was pared by 5 bases and J by 7 bases, with 8 bases of the junction left unmatched. Germline V lookup: CDR1 MNHEY, CDR2 SMNVEV (reference sequence). The CDR3 consists of 13 residues. The primer mix had 60 Vbeta and 13 Jbeta primers. The method was immunoSEQ multiplex PCR; TCRdb's version includes in-frame clones alone and lacks a portion of them. The table records some 190,000 clones, about four fifths of them present only once. These data originate in a study of cytomegalovirus exposure and HLA in healthy donors. Study context: Ancestry clustering placed 81% of under 450 genotyped donors in the Caucasian-associated cluster. Study-level findings and limits: For TCR beta chains, V- and J-gene trimming was later linked to a missense DCLRE1C variant. The study listed some 160 cytomegalovirus-associated TCR beta chains.

The receptor comes from a woman aged 45-65 years in good health and CMV-seronegative. Sequences were obtained from PBMCs. The chain joins TRBV27 to TRBJ2-7, with 7 positions matching TRBD1. The chain's CDR3 is CASSRTGSGEQYF. The CDR3 DNA reads TGTGCCAGCAGTCGGACAGGTTCGGGGGAGCAGTACTTC.